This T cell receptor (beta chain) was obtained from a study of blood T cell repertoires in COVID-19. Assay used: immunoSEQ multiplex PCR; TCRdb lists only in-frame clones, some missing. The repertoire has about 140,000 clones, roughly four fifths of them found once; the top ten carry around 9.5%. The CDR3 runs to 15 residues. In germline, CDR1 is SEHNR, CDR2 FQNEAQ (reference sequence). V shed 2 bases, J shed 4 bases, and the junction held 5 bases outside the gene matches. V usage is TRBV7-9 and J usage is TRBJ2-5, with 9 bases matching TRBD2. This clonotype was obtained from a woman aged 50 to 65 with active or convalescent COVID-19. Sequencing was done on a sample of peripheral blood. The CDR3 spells CASSLFGTSIETQYF. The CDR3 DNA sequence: TGTGCCAGCAGCTTATTTGGGACTAGCATAGAGACCCAGTACTTC. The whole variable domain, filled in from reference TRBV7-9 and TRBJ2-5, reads DTGVSQNPRHKITKRGQNVTFRCDPISEHNRLYWYRQTLGQGPEFLTYFQNEAQLEKSRLLSDRFSAERPKGSFSTLEIQRTEQGDSAMYLCASSLFGTSIETQYFGPGTRLLVL.